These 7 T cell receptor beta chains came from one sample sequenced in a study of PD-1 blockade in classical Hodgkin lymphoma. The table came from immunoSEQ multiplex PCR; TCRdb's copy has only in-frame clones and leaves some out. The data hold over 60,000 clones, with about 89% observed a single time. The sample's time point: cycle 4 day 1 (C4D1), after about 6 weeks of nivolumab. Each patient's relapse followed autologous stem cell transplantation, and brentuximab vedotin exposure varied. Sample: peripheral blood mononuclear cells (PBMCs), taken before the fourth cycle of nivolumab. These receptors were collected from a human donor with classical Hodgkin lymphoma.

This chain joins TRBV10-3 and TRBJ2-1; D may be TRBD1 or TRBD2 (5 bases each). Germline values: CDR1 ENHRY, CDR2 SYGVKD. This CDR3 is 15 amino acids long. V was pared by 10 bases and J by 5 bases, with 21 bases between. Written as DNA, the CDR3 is TGTGCCACCTGTCGGGGCCTACAACTAGACAATGAGCAGTTCTTC. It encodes CATCRGLQLDNEQFF.

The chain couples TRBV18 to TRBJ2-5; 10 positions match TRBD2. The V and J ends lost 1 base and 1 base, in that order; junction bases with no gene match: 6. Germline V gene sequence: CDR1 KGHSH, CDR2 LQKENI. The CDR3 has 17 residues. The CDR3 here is CASSPLGLALRQETQYF. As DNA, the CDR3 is TGTGCCAGCTCACCACTGGGACTAGCGCTTCGCCAAGAGACCCAGTACTTC.

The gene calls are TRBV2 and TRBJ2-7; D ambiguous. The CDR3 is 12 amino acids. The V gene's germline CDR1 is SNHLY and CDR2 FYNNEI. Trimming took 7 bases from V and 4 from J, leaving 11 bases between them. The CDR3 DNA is TGTGCCAGCAATACAGAAACTTACGAGCAGTACTTC. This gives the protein CASNTETYEQYF.

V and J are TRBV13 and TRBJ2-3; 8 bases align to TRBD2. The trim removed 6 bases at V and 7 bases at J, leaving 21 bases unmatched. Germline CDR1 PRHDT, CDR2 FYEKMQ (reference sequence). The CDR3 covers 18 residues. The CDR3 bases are TGTGCCAGCAGTTTAACTGACCGATCGGGACTAGAATTGAATACGCAGTATTTT. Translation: CASSLTDRSGLELNTQYF.

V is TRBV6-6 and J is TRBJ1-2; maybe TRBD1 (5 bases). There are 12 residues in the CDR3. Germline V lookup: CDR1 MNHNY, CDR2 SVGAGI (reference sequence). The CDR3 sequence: CAFGGADYGYTF. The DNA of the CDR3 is TGTGCTTTCGGGGGTGCGGACTATGGCTACACCTTC.

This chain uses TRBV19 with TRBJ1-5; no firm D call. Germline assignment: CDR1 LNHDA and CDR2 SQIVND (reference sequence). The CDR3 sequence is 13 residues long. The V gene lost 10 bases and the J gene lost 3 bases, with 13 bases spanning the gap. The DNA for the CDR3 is TGTGCCACCGTTGGCGCATACAATCAGCCCCAGCATTTT. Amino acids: CATVGAYNQPQHF.

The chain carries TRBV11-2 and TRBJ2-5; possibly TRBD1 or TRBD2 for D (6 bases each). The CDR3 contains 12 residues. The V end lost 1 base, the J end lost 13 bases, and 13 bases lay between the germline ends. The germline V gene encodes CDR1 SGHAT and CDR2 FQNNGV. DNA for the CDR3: TGTGCCAGCAGCTTAGGGGCGGGACAATTGTACTTC. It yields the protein CASSLGAGQLYF.